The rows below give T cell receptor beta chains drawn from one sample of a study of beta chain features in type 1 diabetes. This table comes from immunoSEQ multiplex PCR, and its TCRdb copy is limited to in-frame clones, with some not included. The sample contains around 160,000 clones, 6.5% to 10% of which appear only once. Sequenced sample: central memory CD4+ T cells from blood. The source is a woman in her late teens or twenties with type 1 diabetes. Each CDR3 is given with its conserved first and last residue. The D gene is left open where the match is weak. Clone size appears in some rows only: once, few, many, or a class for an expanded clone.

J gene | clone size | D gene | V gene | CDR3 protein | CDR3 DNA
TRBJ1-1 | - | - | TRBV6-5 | CASSYATGVNTEAFF | TGTGCCAGCAGTTACGCTACCGGGGTTAACACTGAAGCTTTCTTT
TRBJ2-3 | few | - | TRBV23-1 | CASSQQGSIAPDTQYF | TGCGCCAGCAGTCAACAGGGGTCGATAGCTCCAGATACGCAGTATTTT
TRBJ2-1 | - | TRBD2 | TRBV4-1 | CASSQDGGRNYNEQFF | TGCGCCAGCAGCCAAGATGGCGGGAGGAACTACAATGAGCAGTTCTTC
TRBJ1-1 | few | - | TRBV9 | CASSVGIRGFANTEAFF | TGTGCCAGCAGCGTAGGGATTAGGGGATTTGCGAACACTGAAGCTTTCTTT
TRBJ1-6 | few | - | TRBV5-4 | CASSLFAGRGNSPLHF | TGTGCCAGCAGCTTGTTTGCGGGGCGAGGTAATTCACCCCTCCACTTT
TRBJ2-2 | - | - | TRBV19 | CASSVTVSAGELFF | TGTGCCAGTAGTGTGACCGTGAGCGCCGGGGAGCTGTTTTTT
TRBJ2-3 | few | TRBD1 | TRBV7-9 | CASSLSLGTGGADTQYF | TGTGCCAGCAGCTTATCCCTCGGGACAGGGGGAGCAGATACGCAGTATTTT
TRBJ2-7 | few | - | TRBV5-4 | CASSKGGSYEQYF | TGTGCCAGCAGCAAAGGAGGGTCCTACGAGCAGTACTTC
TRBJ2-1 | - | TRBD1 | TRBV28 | CASSSTGGQSGEQFF | TGTGCCAGCAGTTCCACAGGGGGCCAATCGGGTGAGCAGTTCTTC
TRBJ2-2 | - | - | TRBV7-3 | CASSSDRPNTGELFF | TGTGCCAGCAGCTCGGACAGACCGAACACCGGGGAGCTGTTTTTT
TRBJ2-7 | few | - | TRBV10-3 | CATSDTSYEQYF | TGTGCCACCTCGGACACCTCCTACGAGCAGTACTTC
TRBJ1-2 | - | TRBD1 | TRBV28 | CASISQGAGYGYTF | TGTGCCAGCATCAGCCAGGGGGCGGGGTATGGCTACACCTTC
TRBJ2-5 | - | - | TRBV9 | CASSVGPGAGQETQYF | TGTGCCAGCAGCGTAGGTCCGGGAGCGGGTCAAGAGACCCAGTACTTC
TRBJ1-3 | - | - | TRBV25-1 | CASSELGGSRSGNTIYF | TGTGCCAGCAGTGAATTAGGCGGATCCCGCTCTGGAAACACCATATATTTT
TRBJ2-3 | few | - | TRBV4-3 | CASSRGADTQYF | TGCGCCAGCAGCCGGGGCGCAGATACGCAGTATTTT
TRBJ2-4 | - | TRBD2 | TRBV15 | CATSRLGLENIQYF | TGTGCCACCAGCAGATTGGGACTAGAAAACATTCAGTACTTC